This record concerns one T cell receptor (beta chain) sequence. This record belongs to a study of OX40 agonist ivuxolimab in advanced cancers. Study overall: Hepatocellular carcinoma, melanoma, renal cell or head and neck cancer affected the dose-escalation patients.

At baseline, cycle 4 day 1, and cycle 7 day 1, blood was sampled. The method was immunoSEQ multiplex PCR; TCRdb's version includes in-frame clones alone and lacks a portion of them. This table has roughly 51,000 clones, 88% appearing once. CDR3 length: 11 amino acids. V shed 2 bases and J shed 6 bases, with 4 bases lying between them. Germline V gene data show CDR1 as DFQATT and CDR2 as SNEGSKA (reference sequence). The origin of this receptor is an adult with an advanced solid tumor such as melanoma, head and neck, liver or kidney cancer. The genes are TRBV20-1 and TRBJ2-2; D remains unclear. The specimen was CD4+ or CD8+ T cells sorted from blood, collected in a trial of the OX40 agonist ivuxolimab. CDR3 protein: CSARRAGELFF. CDR3 nucleotide sequence: TGCAGTGCTAGAAGGGCCGGGGAGCTGTTTTTT.